The clone carrying this TCR beta chain was picked up a small number of times. The target antigen is unknown. Post-sort purity exceeded 95% for all sorted populations. The data stem from a study of beta chain features in type 1 diabetes. Study-level findings and limits: Sequencing used cDNA, and cells with high TCR expression could therefore be over-represented. Shortening of TCRB CDR3s, moderate but significant, appeared in all four CD4+ subsets of Type 1 diabetes patients.

The CDR3 runs 13 residues. V shed 3 bases and J shed 5 bases, with 8 bases lying between them. Germline V lookup: CDR1 MGHRA, CDR2 YSYEKL. Investigators reverse transcribed all isolated RNA, so they sequenced expressed TCRB transcripts. Repertoires were generated with immunoSEQ multiplex PCR, while TCRdb's copy carries only in-frame clones and drops some. The table records a few hundred thousand clones, around 12% of them present only once. Sequencing was done on a sample of naive CD4+ T cells from blood. This chain links TRBV4-1 with TRBJ1-5, with no clear D. This sequence originates from a young woman with type 1 diabetes. CDR3 residues: CASSQREDQPQHF. In DNA, the CDR3 is TGCGCCAGCAGCCAGAGAGAGGATCAGCCCCAGCATTTT.